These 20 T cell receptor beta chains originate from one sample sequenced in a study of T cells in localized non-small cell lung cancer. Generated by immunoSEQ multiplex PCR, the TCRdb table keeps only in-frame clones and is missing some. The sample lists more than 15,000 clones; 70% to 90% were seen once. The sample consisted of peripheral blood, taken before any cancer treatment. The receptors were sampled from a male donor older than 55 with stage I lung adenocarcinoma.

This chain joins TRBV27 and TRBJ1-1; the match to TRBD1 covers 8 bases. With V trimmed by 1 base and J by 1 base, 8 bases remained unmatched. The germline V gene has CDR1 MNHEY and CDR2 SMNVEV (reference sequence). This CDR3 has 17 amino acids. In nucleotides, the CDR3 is TGTGCCAGCAGTTTATGGGGGACAGGCGTCTCGAACACTGAAGCTTTCTTT. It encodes CASSLWGTGVSNTEAFF.

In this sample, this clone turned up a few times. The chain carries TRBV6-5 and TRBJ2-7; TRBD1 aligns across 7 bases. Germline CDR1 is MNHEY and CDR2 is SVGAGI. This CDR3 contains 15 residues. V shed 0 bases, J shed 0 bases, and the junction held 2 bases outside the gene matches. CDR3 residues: CASSYSTGDSYEQYF. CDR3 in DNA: TGTGCCAGCAGTTACTCCACAGGGGACTCCTACGAGCAGTACTTC.

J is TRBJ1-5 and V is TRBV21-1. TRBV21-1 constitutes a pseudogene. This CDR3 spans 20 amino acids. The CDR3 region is CASSKGNVRGSRWSNQPQHF. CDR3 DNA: TGTGCCAGCAGCAAAGGGAACGTGAGGGGCAGCCGGTGGAGCAATCAGCCCCAGCATTTT.

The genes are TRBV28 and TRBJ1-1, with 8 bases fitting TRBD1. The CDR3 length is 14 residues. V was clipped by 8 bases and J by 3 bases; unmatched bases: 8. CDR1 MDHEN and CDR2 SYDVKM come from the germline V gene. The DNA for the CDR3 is TGTGCCAGCTCGGCTGGACAGGGCTACACTGAAGCTTTCTTT. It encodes CASSAGQGYTEAFF.

CDR3: CASRTGTNTGELFF. The CDR3 nucleotides are TGTGCCAGCAGGACAGGGACGAACACCGGGGAGCTGTTTTTT. V and J are TRBV9 and TRBJ2-2; 7 nucleotides match TRBD1. The junction had 1 base not matched to a gene; V was cut back by 5 bases and J by 0 bases. Per germline, CDR1 SGDLS and CDR2 YYNGEE. The CDR3 contains 14 residues.

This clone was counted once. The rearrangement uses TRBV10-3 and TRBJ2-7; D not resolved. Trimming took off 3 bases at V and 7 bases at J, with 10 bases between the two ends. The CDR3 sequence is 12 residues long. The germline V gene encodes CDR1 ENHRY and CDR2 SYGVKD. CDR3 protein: CAISDKALEQYF. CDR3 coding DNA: TGTGCCATCAGTGACAAGGCGTTGGAGCAGTACTTC.

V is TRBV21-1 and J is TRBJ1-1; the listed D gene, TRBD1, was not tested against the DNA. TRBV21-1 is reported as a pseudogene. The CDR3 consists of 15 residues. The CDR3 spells CASSSEGVEDTEAFF. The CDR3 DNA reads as TGTGCCAGCAGCTCCGAGGGGGTGGAGGACACTGAAGCTTTCTTT.

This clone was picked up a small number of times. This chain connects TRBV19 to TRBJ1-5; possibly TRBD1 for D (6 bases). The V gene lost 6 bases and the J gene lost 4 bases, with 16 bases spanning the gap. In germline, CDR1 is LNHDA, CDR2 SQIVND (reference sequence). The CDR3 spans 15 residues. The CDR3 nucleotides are TGTGCCAGTAGGACGGGGAGGGGGGAAAATCAGCCCCAGCATTTT. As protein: CASRTGRGENQPQHF.

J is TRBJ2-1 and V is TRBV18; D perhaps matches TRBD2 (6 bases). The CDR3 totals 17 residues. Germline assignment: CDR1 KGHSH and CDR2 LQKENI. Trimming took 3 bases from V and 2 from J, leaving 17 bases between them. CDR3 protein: CASSPGTGLPAYNEQFF. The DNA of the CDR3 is TGTGCCAGCTCACCCGGGACTGGCCTCCCAGCCTACAATGAGCAGTTCTTC.

The CDR3 bases are TGCAGCGTTGAGGGTTTTAGGGGGCAGGTCAATGAGCAGTTCTTC. As protein: CSVEGFRGQVNEQFF. The rearrangement links TRBV29-1 to TRBJ2-1, with 7 bases matching TRBD1. Germline loops: CDR1 SQVTM, CDR2 ANQGSEA. V shed 3 bases, J shed 6 bases, and the junction held 11 bases outside the gene matches. This CDR3 comprises 15 residues.

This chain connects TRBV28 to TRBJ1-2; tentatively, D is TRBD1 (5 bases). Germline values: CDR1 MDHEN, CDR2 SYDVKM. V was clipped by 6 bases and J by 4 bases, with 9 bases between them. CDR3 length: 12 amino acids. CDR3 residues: CASSRDVYGYTF. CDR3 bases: TGTGCCAGCAGCCGGGACGTCTATGGCTACACCTTC.

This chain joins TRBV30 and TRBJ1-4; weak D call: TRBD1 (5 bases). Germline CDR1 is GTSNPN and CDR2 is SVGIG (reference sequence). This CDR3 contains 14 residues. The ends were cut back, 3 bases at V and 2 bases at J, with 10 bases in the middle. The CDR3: CAWRTGGTNEKLFF. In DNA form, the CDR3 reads TGTGCCTGGAGGACGGGGGGGACTAATGAAAAACTGTTTTTT. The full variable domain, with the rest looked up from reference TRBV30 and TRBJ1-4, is SQTIHQWPATLVQPVGSPLSLECTVEGTSNPNLYWYRQAAGRGLQLLFYSVGIGQISSEVPQNLSASRPQDRQFILSSKKLLLSDSGFYLCAWRTGGTNEKLFFGSGTQLSVL.

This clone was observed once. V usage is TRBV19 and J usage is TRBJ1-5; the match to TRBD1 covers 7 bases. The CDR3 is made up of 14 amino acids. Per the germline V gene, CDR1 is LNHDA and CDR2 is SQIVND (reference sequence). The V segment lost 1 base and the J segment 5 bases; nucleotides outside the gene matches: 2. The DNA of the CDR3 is TGTGCCAGTAGTATAGGCAGGGGGTATCAGCCCCAGCATTTT. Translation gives CASSIGRGYQPQHF.

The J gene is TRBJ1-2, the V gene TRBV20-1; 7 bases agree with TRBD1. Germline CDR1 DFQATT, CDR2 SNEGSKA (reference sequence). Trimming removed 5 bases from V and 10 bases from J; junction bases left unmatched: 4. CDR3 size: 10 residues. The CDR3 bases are TGCAGTGCTTCAACAGGGGACTACACCTTC. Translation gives CSASTGDYTF.

The DNA for the CDR3 is TGTGCCAGCTCAGAAGGCAATTCGAACACTGAAGCTTTCTTT. Its protein is CASSEGNSNTEAFF. The chain links TRBV18 to TRBJ1-1; D is undetermined. CDR1 and CDR2 (germline): KGHSH, LQKENI. The CDR3 totals 14 residues. Trimming left V 5 bases short and J 1 base short, with 11 bases between.

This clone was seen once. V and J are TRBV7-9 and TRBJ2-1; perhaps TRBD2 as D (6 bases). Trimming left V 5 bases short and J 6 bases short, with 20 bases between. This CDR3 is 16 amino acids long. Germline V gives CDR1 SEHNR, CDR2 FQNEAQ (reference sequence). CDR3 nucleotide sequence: TGTGCCAGCAGCCCCCCGCAGGGAGGAAGCAGCAATGAGCAGTTCTTC. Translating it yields CASSPPQGGSSNEQFF. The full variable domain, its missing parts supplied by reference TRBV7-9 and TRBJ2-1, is DTGVSQNPRHKITKRGQNVTFRCDPISEHNRLYWYRQTLGQGPEFLTYFQNEAQLEKSRLLSDRFSAERPKGSFSTLEIQRTEQGDSAMYLCASSPPQGGSSNEQFFGPGTRLTVL.

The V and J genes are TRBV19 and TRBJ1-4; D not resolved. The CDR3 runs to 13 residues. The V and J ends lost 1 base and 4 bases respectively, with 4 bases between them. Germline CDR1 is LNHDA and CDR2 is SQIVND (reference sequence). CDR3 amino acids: CASSIGVNEKLFF. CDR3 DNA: TGTGCCAGTAGTATAGGCGTTAATGAAAAACTGTTTTTT.

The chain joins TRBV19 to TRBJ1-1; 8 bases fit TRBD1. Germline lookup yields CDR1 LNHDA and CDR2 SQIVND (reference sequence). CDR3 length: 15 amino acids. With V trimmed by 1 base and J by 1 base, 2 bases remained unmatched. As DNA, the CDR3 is TGTGCCAGTAGTATAGTCGGGACAGGGAACACTGAAGCTTTCTTT. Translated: CASSIVGTGNTEAFF.

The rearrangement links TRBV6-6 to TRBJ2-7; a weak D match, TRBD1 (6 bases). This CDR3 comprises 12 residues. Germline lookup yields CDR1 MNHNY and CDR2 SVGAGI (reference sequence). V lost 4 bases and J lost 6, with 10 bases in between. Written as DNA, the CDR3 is TGTGCCAGCAGTTCGGGGACACCCGAGCAGTACTTC. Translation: CASSSGTPEQYF.

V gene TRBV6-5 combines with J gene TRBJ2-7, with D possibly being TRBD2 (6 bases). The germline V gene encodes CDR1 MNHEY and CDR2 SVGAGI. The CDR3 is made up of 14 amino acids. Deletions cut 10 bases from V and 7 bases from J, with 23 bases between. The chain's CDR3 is CATSRETRGTEQYF. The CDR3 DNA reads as TGTGCCACCTCACGGGAGACTAGAGGAACGGAGCAGTACTTC.